This passage covers 27 T cell receptor beta chains from one sample sequenced in a study of blood T cell repertoires in COVID-19. Clones were sequenced by immunoSEQ multiplex PCR, and TCRdb holds only the in-frame ones, with some missing. The data show about 140,000 clones, approximately 80% seen once. Sequences were obtained from PBMCs or T cells enriched from blood (not recorded which). These receptor sequences come from a man between 70 and 80 years old who had been exposed to COVID-19.

This rearrangement joins TRBV7-9 to TRBJ2-5, with 11 bases fitting TRBD1. Trimming cost V 5 bases and J 4 bases; bases outside gene matches: 3. Germline V gene lookup returns CDR1 SEHNR and CDR2 FQNEAQ (reference sequence). The CDR3 is 14 residues long. The CDR3 DNA sequence: TGTGCCAGCAGCACGGGACAGGGGGTAGAGACCCAGTACTTC. Amino acid sequence: CASSTGQGVETQYF.

The rearrangement joins TRBV7-9 to TRBJ1-1; D might be TRBD1 (5 bases). V lost 3 bases to trimming and J lost 4 bases, with 18 bases between them. Per germline, CDR1 SEHNR and CDR2 FQNEAQ (reference sequence). This CDR3 is built from 16 residues. The CDR3 DNA reads TGTGCCAGCAGCTTGAGGACGACTGCGGGGGGCACTGAAGCTTTCTTT. This translates into CASSLRTTAGGTEAFF.

Concerning this clone: Other DNA sequences in the sample encode the same CDR3. This chain connects TRBV2 to TRBJ1-6, with a possible D match to TRBD1 (5 bases). Per the germline V gene, CDR1 is SNHLY and CDR2 is FYNNEI. Trimming took off 6 bases at V and 2 bases at J, with 5 bases between the two ends. This CDR3 has 13 amino acids. CDR3 loop: CASRGAYNSPLHF. Here the CDR3 DNA reads TGTGCCAGCAGAGGGGCCTATAATTCACCCCTCCACTTT.

This chain uses TRBV20-1 with TRBJ1-1, with D hard to call. The V gene's germline CDR1 is DFQATT and CDR2 SNEGSKA (reference sequence). This CDR3 comprises 11 residues. The CDR3 nucleotides read TGCAGGGCCCGTTCGGGGACTGAAGCTTTCTTT. Encoded protein: CRARSGTEAFF.

V and J are TRBV2 and TRBJ1-6; D gene unclear. V lost 1 base and J lost 6, with 10 bases in between. Germline CDR1 and CDR2: SNHLY and FYNNEI. The CDR3 loop spans 15 amino acids. CDR3 bases: TGTGCCAGCAGTGAAGAAGAGGGAATTAATTCACCCCTCCACTTT. Its translation: CASSEEEGINSPLHF. The entire variable domain, with the rest obtained from reference TRBV2 and TRBJ1-6, is as follows: EPEVTQTPSHQVTQMGQEVILRCVPISNHLYFYWYRQILGQKVEFLVSFYNNEISEKSEIFDDQFSVERPDGSNFTLKIRSTKLEDSAMYFCASSEEEGINSPLHFGNGTRLTVT.

This clone was detected a few times. The rearrangement links TRBV3-1 (or the pseudogene TRBV3-2) to TRBJ2-2; 8 bases fit TRBD2. The CDR3 consists of 18 residues. The V segment lost 7 bases and the J segment 4 bases; nucleotides outside the gene matches: 17. The V gene's germline CDR1 is LGHDT and CDR2 YNNKEL (reference sequence). The CDR3 region has the DNA TGTGCCAGCACCGGGCTAGTGTATGCGGGAGGTAGCACCGGGGAGCTGTTTTTT. Translating gives CASTGLVYAGGSTGELFF.

The sample holds a few counts of this clone. In DNA form, the CDR3 reads TGTGCCAGCAGCCCAATGGGGGGGGGCACTGAAGCTTTCTTT. Amino acid sequence: CASSPMGGGTEAFF. This chain links TRBV7-8 with TRBJ1-1; D perhaps matches TRBD1 (5 bases). The CDR3 has 14 residues. V was clipped by 5 bases and J by 4 bases, with 14 bases between them. The germline CDR1 and CDR2 sequences are SGHVS and FQNEAQ.

The V call is TRBV6-1, the J call TRBJ1-4, with TRBD1 matching 10 bases. The CDR3 spans 16 residues. Unmatched junction bases numbered 9, after V lost 4 bases and J lost 7 bases. Germline CDR1 reads MNHNS; CDR2 reads SASEGT. The CDR3 bases are TGTGCCAGCAGTGTTTTATCGACAGGGGGCCGTGAAAAACTGTTTTTT. Translating gives CASSVLSTGGREKLFF.

This clone was seen a few times. V is TRBV13 and J is TRBJ2-7; TRBD1 matches 9 bases. Looked up from germline, CDR1 is PRHDT and CDR2 is FYEKMQ (reference sequence). Unmatched junction bases numbered 6, after V lost 3 bases and J lost 3 bases. The CDR3 has 15 amino acids. CDR3 region: CASSFGQGIGYEQYF. DNA of the CDR3: TGTGCCAGCAGCTTCGGACAGGGGATCGGCTACGAGCAGTACTTC. Supplemented by reference TRBV13 and TRBJ2-7, the full variable domain reads AAGVIQSPRHLIKEKRETATLKCYPIPRHDTVYWYQQGPGQDPQFLISFYEKMQSDKGSIPDRFSAQQFSDYHSELNMSSLELGDSALYFCASSFGQGIGYEQYFGPGTRLTVT.

This chain joins TRBV19 and TRBJ2-7, with D hard to call. The germline CDR1 and CDR2 sequences are LNHDA and SQIVND (reference sequence). This CDR3 region has 13 residues. The V gene lost 5 bases and the J gene lost 1 base, with 9 bases spanning the gap. The CDR3 DNA follows: TGTGCCAGTAGTTACGGCGGATCCTACGAGCAGTACTTC. This encodes CASSYGGSYEQYF. The full variable domain, in which reference TRBV19 and TRBJ2-7 provide the parts outside the CDR3, is DGGITQSPKYLFRKEGQNVTLSCEQNLNHDAMYWYRQDPGQGLRLIYYSQIVNDFQKGDIAEGYSVSREKKESFPLTVTSAQKNPTAFYLCASSYGGSYEQYFGPGTRLTVT.

Only a few counts were recorded for this clone. The rearrangement joins TRBV2 to TRBJ2-3; 8 bases line up with TRBD2. The length of the CDR3 is 15 residues. Germline V gives CDR1 SNHLY, CDR2 FYNNEI. Trimming took 11 bases from V and 0 from J; bases not matched to a gene: 10. The chain's CDR3 is CAYRQRGFSTDTQYF. The CDR3 coding sequence is TGTGCCTACCGCCAGCGGGGGTTTAGCACAGATACGCAGTATTTT.

CDR3 sequence (DNA): TGTGCCAGCTTAGGGGTTAGTGAAGCTTTCTTT. Translating gives CASLGVSEAFF. The chain is built from TRBV6-5 and TRBJ1-1; maybe TRBD1 (5 bases). Looked up from germline, CDR1 is MNHEY and CDR2 is SVGAGI. V lost 8 bases to trimming and J lost 7 bases, with 11 bases between them. CDR3 size: 11 residues.

The chain combines TRBV9 with TRBJ1-1, with 7 bases lining up with TRBD1. With 3 bases clipped from V and 3 bases from J, the junction kept 8 bases outside the gene matches. CDR3 size: 15 residues. Germline V gene lookup returns CDR1 SGDLS and CDR2 YYNGEE. CDR3 in amino acids: CASSDGRTGDTEAFF. The CDR3 DNA is TGTGCCAGCAGCGACGGACGTACAGGGGACACTGAAGCTTTCTTT. Drawing the rest from reference TRBV9 and TRBJ1-1, the complete variable domain is DSGVTQTPKHLITATGQRVTLRCSPRSGDLSVYWYQQSLDQGLQFLIQYYNGEERAKGNILERFSAQQFPDLHSELNLSSLELGDSALYFCASSDGRTGDTEAFFGQGTRLTVV.

This clone has a single count. J is TRBJ2-5 and V is TRBV20-1; no firm D call. Germline CDR1 is DFQATT and CDR2 is SNEGSKA (reference sequence). CDR3 length: 11 residues. Trimming took 6 bases from V and 5 from J, leaving 10 bases between them. The CDR3 sequence is CSARPPETQYF. CDR3 in DNA: TGCAGTGCCAGGCCACCGGAGACCCAGTACTTC.

The genes are TRBV7-2 and TRBJ2-5; D is uncertain. The CDR3 is 14 residues long. V lost 1 base to trimming and J lost 4 bases, with 10 bases between them. Germline values: CDR1 SGHTA, CDR2 FQGNSA. The CDR3 protein is CASSLVRSAETQYF. The CDR3 nucleotides read TGTGCCAGCAGCTTAGTTAGAAGCGCAGAGACCCAGTACTTC.

The genes are TRBV29-1 and TRBJ2-1; 7 bases agree with TRBD1. The CDR3 has 11 residues. Trimming at V came to 7 bases and at J to 3 bases, leaving 0 bases not matched to a gene. Looked up from germline, CDR1 is SQVTM and CDR2 is ANQGSEA. This CDR3 reads CSGQGYNEQFF. The CDR3 DNA reads as TGCAGCGGACAGGGCTACAATGAGCAGTTCTTC.

The chain couples TRBV6-2 or TRBV6-3 to TRBJ2-5, with 9 bases that match TRBD2. The CDR3 length is 15 residues. Trimming took 2 bases from V and 2 from J; bases not matched to a gene: 3. Germline values: CDR1 MNHEY, CDR2 SVGEGT. DNA of the CDR3: TGTGCCAGCAGTTACGCCAGCGGGGGGCAAGAGACCCAGTACTTC. Its translation: CASSYASGGQETQYF.

The V gene is TRBV19, the J gene TRBJ1-1; D perhaps matches TRBD1 (5 bases). V was cut by 5 bases and J by 5 bases, with 12 bases left in between. CDR3 length equals 13 residues. Germline values: CDR1 LNHDA, CDR2 SQIVND (reference sequence). CDR3 protein: CASSSSGWTEAFF. The CDR3 DNA reads TGTGCCAGTAGTTCCTCAGGGTGGACTGAAGCTTTCTTT.

This sequence joins TRBV18 and TRBJ1-1; TRBD1 is a possible D gene (6 bases). This CDR3 is built from 13 residues. Germline assignment: CDR1 KGHSH and CDR2 LQKENI. V was shortened by 3 bases and J by 6 bases, with 11 bases between the two germline ends. This CDR3 is CASSPQGFAEAFF. DNA of the CDR3: TGTGCCAGCTCACCTCAGGGGTTCGCTGAAGCTTTCTTT.

The rearrangement links TRBV19 to TRBJ2-2; D possibly corresponds to TRBD1 (5 bases). Between the trimmed V and J ends, which lost 10 bases and 1 base, there was a span of 7 bases. The CDR3 consists of 12 residues. The germline V gene has CDR1 LNHDA and CDR2 SQIVND (reference sequence). CDR3 loop: CATQGNTGELFF. The CDR3 coding sequence is TGTGCCACCCAGGGGAACACCGGGGAGCTGTTTTTT.

The CDR3 bases are TGCGCCAGCAGCTTGGTGAGCCAGAACACTGAAGCTTTCTTT. Encoded protein: CASSLVSQNTEAFF. The chain couples TRBV5-1 to TRBJ1-1, with no clear D. The germline CDR1 and CDR2 sequences are SGHRS and YFSETQ. The CDR3 consists of 14 residues. V lost 0 bases and J 1 base, leaving 7 bases between the germline ends.

This chain uses TRBV5-6 with TRBJ2-2, with D tentatively TRBD1 (5 bases). The CDR3 totals 15 residues. The V end lost 5 bases, the J end lost 0 bases, and 11 bases lay between the germline ends. Germline assignment: CDR1 SGHDT and CDR2 YYEEEE. CDR3 DNA sequence: TGTGCCAGCAGTAGACAGTTCGCGAACACCGGGGAGCTGTTTTTT. Translation gives CASSRQFANTGELFF.

V and J are TRBV7-8 and TRBJ1-5; tentative D call: TRBD1 (5 bases). CDR1 and CDR2 from the germline V gene are SGHVS and FQNEAQ. The CDR3 has 16 residues. V lost 0 bases and J lost 4, with 13 bases in between. CDR3 loop: CASSLAGGTLNQPQHF. The CDR3 DNA follows: TGTGCCAGCAGCTTAGCGGGGGGGACTCTTAATCAGCCCCAGCATTTT.

The CDR3 is CASSLSGLGGNSGTSTDTQYF. As DNA, the CDR3 is TGCGCCAGCAGCCTCTCCGGGTTAGGGGGCAATTCAGGGACTAGCACAGATACGCAGTATTTT. The rearrangement links TRBV4-1 to TRBJ2-3; tentatively, D is TRBD1 (7 bases). Germline CDR1 is MGHRA and CDR2 is YSYEKL. Trimming removed 4 bases at V and 0 bases at J, with 29 bases between. The CDR3 consists of 21 residues.

The V call is TRBV24-1, the J call TRBJ2-7; 10 bases line up with TRBD1. Germline CDR1 reads KGHDR; CDR2 reads SFDVKD. The ends lost 4 bases at V and 2 bases at J; junction bases unmatched: 4. The CDR3 is 15 amino acids. CDR3 in amino acids: CATSDRGQGAYEQYF. DNA for the CDR3: TGTGCCACCAGTGACCGTGGACAGGGGGCCTACGAGCAGTACTTC.

V usage is TRBV9 and J usage is TRBJ2-1, with TRBD1 as a possible D gene (6 bases). CDR3 size: 14 residues. CDR1 SGDLS and CDR2 YYNGEE come from the germline V gene. V was pared by 4 bases and J by 4 bases, with 12 bases between. CDR3 amino acids: CASSTRTDYNEQFF. For the CDR3, the DNA is TGTGCCAGCAGCACACGGACAGATTACAATGAGCAGTTCTTC.

This chain links TRBV19 with TRBJ2-3; TRBD2 aligns across 7 bases. V was clipped by 7 bases and J by 0 bases; unmatched bases: 10. From germline, CDR1 is LNHDA and CDR2 SQIVND (reference sequence). The CDR3 loop spans 16 amino acids. CDR3 nucleotides: TGTGCCAGTACCCCCCAAGGTAGCGGGAGCACAGATACGCAGTATTTT. Protein sequence: CASTPQGSGSTDTQYF. The full variable domain, its missing parts supplied by reference TRBV19 and TRBJ2-3, is DGGITQSPKYLFRKEGQNVTLSCEQNLNHDAMYWYRQDPGQGLRLIYYSQIVNDFQKGDIAEGYSVSREKKESFPLTVTSAQKNPTAFYLCASTPQGSGSTDTQYFGPGTRLTVL.